This T cell receptor (beta chain) is from a study of blood T cell repertoires in COVID-19. Method: immunoSEQ multiplex PCR; TCRdb's copy keeps in-frame clones and lacks some. The repertoire holds about 55,000 clones, with approximately 85% as singletons. The CDR3 is made up of 13 amino acids. Germline V gene data show CDR1 as SGDLS and CDR2 as YYNGEE. The germline V and J ends were trimmed by 2 bases and 1 base, with 7 bases remaining between them. This clone appeared a few times. The rearrangement joins TRBV9 to TRBJ2-7; the D gene is possibly TRBD1 (5 bases). The source is a human donor in a cohort sampled during active COVID-19. The specimen was peripheral blood. The CDR3 DNA sequence: TGTGCCAGCAGCGTCGACAGTTCCTACGAGCAGTACTTC. This codes for CASSVDSSYEQYF.